This T cell receptor (beta chain) is from a study of blood T cell repertoires in COVID-19. Overall study context: The samples span acute and convalescent COVID-19 from the United States, Italy and Spain. Nucleic acid was either cDNA or gDNA, and it came from T cells, B-cell-depleted T cells, or PBMCs.

In the authors' workflow: Amplification from reference gene primers served as the basis for estimated nucleated cell counts. Profiling relied on immunoSEQ multiplex PCR, and the TCRdb table lists in-frame clones only, not all of them. Clone size and V and J calls were adopted from that table, with D and trimming inferred from the DNA. Among about 74,000 clones listed, about 88% were seen once. Germline loops: CDR1 LGHDT, CDR2 YNNKEL (reference sequence). The CDR3 runs 16 residues. V gave up 0 bases and J gave up 0 bases, with 10 bases separating them. Material: peripheral blood. The TCR was taken from a man between 65 and 85 years old with active or convalescent COVID-19. The chain employs TRBV3-1 (or the pseudogene TRBV3-2) and TRBJ2-3; TRBD2 might be the D (6 bases). The CDR3 loop reads CASSQDGTSSTDTQYF. CDR3 nucleotide sequence: TGTGCCAGCAGCCAAGATGGTACTAGCAGCACAGATACGCAGTATTTT.